The 4 T cell receptor beta chains below were found in one sample sequenced in a study of cytomegalovirus exposure and HLA in healthy donors. Both 60 Vbeta primers and 13 Jbeta primers went into the PCR. Assay: immunoSEQ multiplex PCR; the TCRdb copy retains only in-frame clones and omits some. The repertoire shows around 33,000 clones; the top ten hold around 3.5%. The sequenced material came from PBMCs. Source of these receptors: a middle-aged man in good health and CMV-seronegative.

This sequence joins TRBV6-1 and TRBJ1-2; 7 nucleotides match TRBD1. V was pared by 2 bases and J by 8 bases, with 8 bases of the junction left unmatched. The CDR3 extends over 14 amino acids. From germline, CDR1 is MNHNS and CDR2 SASEGT. The CDR3 reads CASSERQGVDGYTF. For the CDR3, the DNA is TGTGCCAGCAGTGAAAGACAGGGAGTGGACGGCTACACCTTC.

The chain carries TRBV30 and TRBJ2-1; 8 bases line up with TRBD2. Losses at the gene ends were 4 bases for V and 5 bases for J; bases not matched to a gene: 13. Germline V gene lookup returns CDR1 GTSNPN and CDR2 SVGIG (reference sequence). This CDR3 is 16 amino acids long. The CDR3 coding sequence is TGTGCCTGGACAACCAAACGACTAGCGCTAGACAATGAGCAGTTCTTC. It translates to CAWTTKRLALDNEQFF.

V is TRBV29-1 and J is TRBJ1-1; D is perhaps TRBD1 (5 bases). In germline, CDR1 is SQVTM, CDR2 ANQGSEA. CDR3 size: 13 residues. V shed 0 bases and J shed 6 bases, with 11 bases lying between them. Written as DNA, the CDR3 is TGCAGCGTTGAAGATCCCAGGGAGGCTGAAGCTTTCTTT. The encoded protein is CSVEDPREAEAFF.

This chain uses TRBV5-5 with TRBJ1-4; 8 bases line up with TRBD1. V was clipped by 4 bases and J by 4 bases; unmatched bases: 9. Germline CDR1 and CDR2: SGHKS and YYEKEE (reference sequence). This CDR3 is built from 16 residues. CDR3 in amino acids: CASSARPGQVNEKLFF. The CDR3 DNA follows: TGTGCCAGCAGCGCTAGACCGGGACAGGTTAATGAAAAACTGTTTTTT.